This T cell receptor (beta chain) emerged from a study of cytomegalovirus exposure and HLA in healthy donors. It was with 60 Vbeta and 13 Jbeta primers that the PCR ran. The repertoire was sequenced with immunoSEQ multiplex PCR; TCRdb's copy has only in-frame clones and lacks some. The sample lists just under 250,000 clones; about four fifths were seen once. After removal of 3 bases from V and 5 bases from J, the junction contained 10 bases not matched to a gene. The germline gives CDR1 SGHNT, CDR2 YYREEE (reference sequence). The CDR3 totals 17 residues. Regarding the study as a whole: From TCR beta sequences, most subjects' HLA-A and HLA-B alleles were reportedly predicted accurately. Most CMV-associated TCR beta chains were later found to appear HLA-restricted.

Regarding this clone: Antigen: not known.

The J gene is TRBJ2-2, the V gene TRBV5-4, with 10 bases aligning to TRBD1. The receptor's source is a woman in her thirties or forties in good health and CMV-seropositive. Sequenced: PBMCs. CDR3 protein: CASSSVRDRGVTGELFF. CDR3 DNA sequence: TGTGCCAGCAGCTCCGTCCGGGACAGGGGAGTGACCGGGGAGCTGTTTTTT.